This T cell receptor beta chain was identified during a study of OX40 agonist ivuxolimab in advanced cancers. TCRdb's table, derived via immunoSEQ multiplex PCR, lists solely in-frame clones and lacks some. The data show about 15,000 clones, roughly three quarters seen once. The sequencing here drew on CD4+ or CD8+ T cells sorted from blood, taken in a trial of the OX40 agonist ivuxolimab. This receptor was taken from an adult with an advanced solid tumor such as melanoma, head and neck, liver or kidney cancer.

The CDR3 region is CASSPGTISGNTIYF. The CDR3 nucleotides are TGCGCCAGCAGCCCAGGGACAATTAGTGGAAACACCATATATTTT. The chain links TRBV5-1 to TRBJ1-3, with a tentative D call TRBD1 (6 bases). Germline lookup yields CDR1 SGHRS and CDR2 YFSETQ. This CDR3 comprises 15 residues. Trimming stripped 4 bases from V and 3 bases from J, with 14 bases between.